This T cell receptor (beta chain) was documented in a study of vaccination and CD4 T cells after COVID-19. Study in general: Participants were given two doses of BNT162b2 or mRNA-1273 vaccine.

The Oncomine TCR Beta short-read assay generated sequence data from the DNA of cultured CD4+ T cells. Via MiXCR, TCRdb re-called the PCR reads, giving one row per CDR3 protein. The table lists around 15,000 distinct CDR3 sequences, roughly 51% of them singletons. Study-wide points: From 21 to 38, the median of SARS-CoV-2-reactive clonotypes rose without reaching significance.

The treatment: roughly 11-day PBMC culture with coronavirus spike peptide pools or control peptides (ViraFEST assay). Germline V CDR1 and CDR2: MNHEY, SVGEGT. The CDR3 spans 14 residues. The V end lost 0 bases, the J end lost 5 bases, and 11 bases lay between the germline ends. As regards this clonotype: The antigen is not known.

This sequence was found in a human donor who had recovered from COVID-19. Sequenced material: CD4+ T cells from blood, cultured in vitro. This chain connects TRBV6-2 or TRBV6-3 to TRBJ2-7; either TRBD1 or TRBD2 may fit D (5 bases each). The CDR3 loop reads CASSYSRGRDEQYF. CDR3 DNA sequence: TGTGCCAGCAGTTACTCCCGGGGACGCGACGAGCAGTACTTC.